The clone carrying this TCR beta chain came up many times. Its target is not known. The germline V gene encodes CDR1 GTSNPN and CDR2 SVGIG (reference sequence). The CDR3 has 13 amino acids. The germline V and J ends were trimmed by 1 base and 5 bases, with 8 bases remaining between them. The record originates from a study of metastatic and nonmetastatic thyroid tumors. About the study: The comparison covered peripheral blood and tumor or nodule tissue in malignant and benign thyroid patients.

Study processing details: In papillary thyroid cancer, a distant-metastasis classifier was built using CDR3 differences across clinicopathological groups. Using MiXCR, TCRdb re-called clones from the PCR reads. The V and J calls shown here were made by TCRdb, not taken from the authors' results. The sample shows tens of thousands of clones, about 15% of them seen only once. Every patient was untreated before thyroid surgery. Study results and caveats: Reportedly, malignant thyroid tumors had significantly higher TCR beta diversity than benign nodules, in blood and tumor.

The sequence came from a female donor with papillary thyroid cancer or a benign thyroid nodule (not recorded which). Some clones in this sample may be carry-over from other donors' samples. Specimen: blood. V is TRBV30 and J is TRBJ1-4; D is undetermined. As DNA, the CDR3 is TGTGCCTGGAGTGAACAGCCGAATGAAAAACTGTTTTTT. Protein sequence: CAWSEQPNEKLFF.